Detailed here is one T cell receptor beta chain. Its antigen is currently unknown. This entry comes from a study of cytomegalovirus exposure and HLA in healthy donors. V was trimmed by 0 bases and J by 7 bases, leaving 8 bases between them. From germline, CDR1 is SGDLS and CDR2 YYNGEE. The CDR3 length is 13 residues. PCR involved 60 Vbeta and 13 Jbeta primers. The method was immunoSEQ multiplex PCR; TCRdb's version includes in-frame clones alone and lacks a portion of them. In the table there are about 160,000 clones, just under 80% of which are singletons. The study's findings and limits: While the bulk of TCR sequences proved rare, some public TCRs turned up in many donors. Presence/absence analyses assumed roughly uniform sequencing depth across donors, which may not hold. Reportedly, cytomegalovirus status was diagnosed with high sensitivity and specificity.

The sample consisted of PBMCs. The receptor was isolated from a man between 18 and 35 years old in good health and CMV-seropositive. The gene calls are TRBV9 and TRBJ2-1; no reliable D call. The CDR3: CASSVARKNEQFF. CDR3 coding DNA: TGTGCCAGCAGCGTAGCCAGGAAAAATGAGCAGTTCTTC.